This T cell receptor (beta chain) was captured by sequencing in a study of blood T cell repertoires in COVID-19. Only in-frame clones appear in the TCRdb table, and some are missing; sequencing was by immunoSEQ multiplex PCR. The sample includes approximately 280,000 clones, around 88% of them seen just once. Trimming removed 3 bases at V and 8 bases at J, with 4 bases between. The CDR3 consists of 10 residues. The V gene's germline CDR1 is MDHEN and CDR2 SYDVKM. This TCR derives from a woman between 35 and 50 years old who had recovered from COVID-19. The chain recombines TRBV28 with TRBJ1-2; D is unresolved. Sequenced material: PBMCs or T cells enriched from blood (not recorded which). CDR3 nucleotide sequence: TGTGCCAGCAGTTTTCGGGGCTACACCTTC. It codes for CASSFRGYTF.